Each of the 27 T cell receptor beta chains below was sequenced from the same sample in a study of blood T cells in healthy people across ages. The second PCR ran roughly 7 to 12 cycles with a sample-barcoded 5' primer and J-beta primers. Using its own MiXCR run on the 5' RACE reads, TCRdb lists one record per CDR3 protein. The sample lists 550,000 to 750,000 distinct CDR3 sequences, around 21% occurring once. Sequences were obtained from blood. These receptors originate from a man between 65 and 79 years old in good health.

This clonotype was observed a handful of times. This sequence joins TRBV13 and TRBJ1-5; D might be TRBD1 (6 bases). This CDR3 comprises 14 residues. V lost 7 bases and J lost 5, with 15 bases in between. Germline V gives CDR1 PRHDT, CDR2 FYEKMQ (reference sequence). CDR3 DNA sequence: TGTGCCAGCAAGGACAGCGTTCGTGATCAGCCCCAGCATTTT. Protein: CASKDSVRDQPQHF. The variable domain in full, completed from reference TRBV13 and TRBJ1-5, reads AAGVIQSPRHLIKEKRETATLKCYPIPRHDTVYWYQQGPGQDPQFLISFYEKMQSDKGSIPDRFSAQQFSDYHSELNMSSLELGDSALYFCASKDSVRDQPQHFGDGTRLSIL.

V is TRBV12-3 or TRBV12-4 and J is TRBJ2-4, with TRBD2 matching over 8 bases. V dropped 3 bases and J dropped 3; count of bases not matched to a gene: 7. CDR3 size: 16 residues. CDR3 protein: CASSLRGAYDKNIQYF. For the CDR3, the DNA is TGTGCCAGCAGTTTGCGGGGGGCGTACGACAAAAACATTCAGTACTTC.

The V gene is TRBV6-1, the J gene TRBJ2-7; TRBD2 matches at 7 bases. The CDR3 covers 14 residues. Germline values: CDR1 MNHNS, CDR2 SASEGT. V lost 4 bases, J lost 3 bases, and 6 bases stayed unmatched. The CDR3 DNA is TGTGCCAGCAGTGTCGGCGGGAGTATCTACGAGCAGTACTTC. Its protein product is CASSVGGSIYEQYF.

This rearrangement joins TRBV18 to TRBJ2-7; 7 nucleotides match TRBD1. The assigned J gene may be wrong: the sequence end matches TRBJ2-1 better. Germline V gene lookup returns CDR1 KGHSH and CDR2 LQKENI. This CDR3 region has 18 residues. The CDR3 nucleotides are TGTGCCAGCTCACGGCCGGGACAGTTGATCCTCCTCCCCAATGAGCAGTTCTTC. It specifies CASSRPGQLILLPNEQFF.

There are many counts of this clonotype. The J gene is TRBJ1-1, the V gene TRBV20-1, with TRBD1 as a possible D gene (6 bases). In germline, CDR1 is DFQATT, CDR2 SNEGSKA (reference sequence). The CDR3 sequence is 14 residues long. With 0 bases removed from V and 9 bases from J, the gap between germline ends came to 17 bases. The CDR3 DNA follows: TGCAGTGCTAGAGATTCCCGTGACAGGACGAAAGCTTTCTTT. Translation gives CSARDSRDRTKAFF.

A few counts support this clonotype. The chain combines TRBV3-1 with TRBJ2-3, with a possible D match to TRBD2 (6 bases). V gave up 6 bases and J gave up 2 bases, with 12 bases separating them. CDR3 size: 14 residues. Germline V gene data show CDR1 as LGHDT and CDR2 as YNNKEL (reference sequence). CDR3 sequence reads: CASSTGGFTDTQYF. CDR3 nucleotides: TGTGCCAGCAGTACCGGGGGTTTCACAGATACGCAGTATTTT.

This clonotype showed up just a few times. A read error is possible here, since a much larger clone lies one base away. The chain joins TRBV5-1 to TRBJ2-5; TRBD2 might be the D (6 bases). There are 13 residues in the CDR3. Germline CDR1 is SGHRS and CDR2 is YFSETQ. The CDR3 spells CAGSLEGEETQYF. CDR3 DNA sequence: TGCGCCGGCAGCTTGGAGGGAGAAGAGACCCAGTACTTC.

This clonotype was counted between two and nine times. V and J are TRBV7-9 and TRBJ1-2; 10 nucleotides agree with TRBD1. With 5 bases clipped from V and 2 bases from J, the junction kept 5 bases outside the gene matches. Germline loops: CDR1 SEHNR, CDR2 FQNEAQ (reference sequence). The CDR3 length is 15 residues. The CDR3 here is CASSTGQGENYGYTF. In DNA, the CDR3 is TGTGCCAGCAGCACAGGACAGGGGGAAAACTATGGCTACACCTTC.

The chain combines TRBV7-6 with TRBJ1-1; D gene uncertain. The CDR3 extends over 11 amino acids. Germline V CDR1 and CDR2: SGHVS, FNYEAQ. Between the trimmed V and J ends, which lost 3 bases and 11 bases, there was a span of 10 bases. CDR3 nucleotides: TGTGCCAGCAGCTTCTATCTGGGGGCTTTCTTT. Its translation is CASSFYLGAFF.

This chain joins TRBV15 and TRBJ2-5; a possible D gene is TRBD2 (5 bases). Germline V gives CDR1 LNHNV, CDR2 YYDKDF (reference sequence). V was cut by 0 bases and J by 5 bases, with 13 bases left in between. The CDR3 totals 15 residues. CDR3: CATSRDQRVGETQYF. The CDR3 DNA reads TGTGCCACCAGCAGAGATCAGAGGGTTGGGGAGACCCAGTACTTC.

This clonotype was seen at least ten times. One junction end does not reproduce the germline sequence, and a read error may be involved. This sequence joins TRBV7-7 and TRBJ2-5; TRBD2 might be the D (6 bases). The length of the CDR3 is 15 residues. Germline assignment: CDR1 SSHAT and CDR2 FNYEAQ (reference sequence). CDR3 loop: CASSLTAGSQETQYF. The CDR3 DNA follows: TGTGCTAGCAGCTTAACGGCGGGATCCCAAGAGACCCAGTACTTC.

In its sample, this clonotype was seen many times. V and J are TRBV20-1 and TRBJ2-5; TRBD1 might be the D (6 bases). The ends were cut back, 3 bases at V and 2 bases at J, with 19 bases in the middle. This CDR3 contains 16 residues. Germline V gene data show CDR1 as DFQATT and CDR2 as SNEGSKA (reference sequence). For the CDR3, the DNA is TGCAGTGCTAGCAAGATCCAGGGGTGGGCTCAAGAGACCCAGTACTTC. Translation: CSASKIQGWAQETQYF.

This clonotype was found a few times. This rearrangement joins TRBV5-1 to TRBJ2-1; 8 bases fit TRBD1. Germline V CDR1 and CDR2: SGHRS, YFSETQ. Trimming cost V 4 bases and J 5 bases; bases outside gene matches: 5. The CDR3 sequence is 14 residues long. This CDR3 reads CASSNGTGNNEQFF. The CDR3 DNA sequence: TGCGCCAGCAGCAACGGGACAGGAAACAATGAGCAGTTCTTC.

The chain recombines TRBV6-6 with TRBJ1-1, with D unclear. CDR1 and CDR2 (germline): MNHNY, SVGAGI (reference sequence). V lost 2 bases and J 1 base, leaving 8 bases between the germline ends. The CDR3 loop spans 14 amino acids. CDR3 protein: CASSYVQANTEAFF. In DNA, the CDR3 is TGTGCCAGCAGTTACGTGCAGGCGAACACTGAAGCTTTCTTT.

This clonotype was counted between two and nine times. The CDR3 DNA reads as TGTGCCAGCAGTTCCCCCACCCGACAGGGGGGTGGCTACGAGCAGTACTTC. Its protein product is CASSSPTRQGGGYEQYF. The V call is TRBV12-3 or TRBV12-4, the J call TRBJ2-7; 9 bases line up with TRBD1. V lost 4 bases to trimming and J lost 3 bases; unmatched junction nucleotides: 13. CDR3 length: 17 residues.

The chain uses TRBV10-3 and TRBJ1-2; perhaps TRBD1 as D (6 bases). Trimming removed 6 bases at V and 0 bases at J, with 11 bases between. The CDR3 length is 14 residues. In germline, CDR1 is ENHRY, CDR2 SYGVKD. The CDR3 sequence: CAIRTGSANYGYTF. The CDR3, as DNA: TGTGCCATCAGGACAGGCTCAGCTAACTATGGCTACACCTTC.

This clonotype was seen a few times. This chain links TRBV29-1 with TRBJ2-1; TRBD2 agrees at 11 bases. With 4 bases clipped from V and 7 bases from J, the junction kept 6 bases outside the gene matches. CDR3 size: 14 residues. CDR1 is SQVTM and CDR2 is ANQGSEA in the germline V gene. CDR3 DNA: TGCAGCGTTGCACTAGCGGGAGTTGGGAATGAGCAGTTCTTC. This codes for CSVALAGVGNEQFF.

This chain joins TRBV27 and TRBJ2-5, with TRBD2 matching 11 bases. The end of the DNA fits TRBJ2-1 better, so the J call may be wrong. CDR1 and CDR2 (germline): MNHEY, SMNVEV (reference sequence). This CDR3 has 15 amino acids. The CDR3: CASSLLAGGMDEQFF. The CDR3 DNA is TGTGCCAGCAGTTTACTAGCGGGAGGTATGGATGAGCAGTTCTTC.

The CDR3 DNA reads as TGCAGTGCTAGTGGTTACAGGGGTCCCTACGAGCAGTACTTC. It codes for CSASGYRGPYEQYF. The V and J genes are TRBV20-1 and TRBJ2-5; 7 bases map to TRBD1. The DNA end is more similar to TRBJ2-7, so the J call may be wrong. CDR1 is DFQATT and CDR2 is SNEGSKA in the germline V gene (reference sequence). The CDR3 loop spans 14 amino acids.

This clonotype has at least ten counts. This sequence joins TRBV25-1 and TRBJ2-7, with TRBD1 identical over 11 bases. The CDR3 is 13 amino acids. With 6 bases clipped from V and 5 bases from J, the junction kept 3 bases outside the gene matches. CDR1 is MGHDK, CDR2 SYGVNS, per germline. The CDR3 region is CASRRTGGDEQYF. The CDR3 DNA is TGTGCCAGCAGACGGACAGGGGGCGACGAGCAGTACTTC.

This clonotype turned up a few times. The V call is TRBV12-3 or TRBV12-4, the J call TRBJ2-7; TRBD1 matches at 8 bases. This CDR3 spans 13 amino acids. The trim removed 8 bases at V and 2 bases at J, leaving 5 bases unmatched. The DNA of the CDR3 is TGTGCCAGCGGGGGGACAGGTACCTACGAGCAGTACTTC. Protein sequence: CASGGTGTYEQYF.

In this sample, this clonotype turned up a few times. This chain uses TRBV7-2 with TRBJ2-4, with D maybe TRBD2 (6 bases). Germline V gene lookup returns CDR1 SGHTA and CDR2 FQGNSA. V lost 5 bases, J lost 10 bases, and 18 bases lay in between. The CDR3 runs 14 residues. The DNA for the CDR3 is TGTGCCAGCAGCGATGGGGGGAGTCTAAGGATTCAGTACTTC. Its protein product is CASSDGGSLRIQYF. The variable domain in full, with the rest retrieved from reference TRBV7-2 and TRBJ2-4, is GAGVSQSPSNKVTEKGKDVELRCDPISGHTALYWYRQSLGQGLEFLIYFQGNSAPDKSGLPSDRFSAERTGGSVSTLTIQRTQQEDSAVYLCASSDGGSLRIQYFGAGTRLSVL.

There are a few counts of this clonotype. The CDR3 is CASRRTSGRSEQYF. The CDR3 DNA reads TGTGCCAGCAGGAGGACTAGCGGGAGGTCCGAGCAGTACTTC. The V call is TRBV28, the J call TRBJ2-7; 14 bases fit TRBD2. CDR1 and CDR2 (germline): MDHEN, SYDVKM. V lost 6 bases to trimming and J lost 6 bases; unmatched junction nucleotides: 4. The CDR3 spans 14 residues.

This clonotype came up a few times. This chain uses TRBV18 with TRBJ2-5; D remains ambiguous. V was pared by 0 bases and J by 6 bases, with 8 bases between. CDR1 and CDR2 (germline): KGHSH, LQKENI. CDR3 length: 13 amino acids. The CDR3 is CASSPPASKTQYF. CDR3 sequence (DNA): TGTGCCAGCTCACCACCCGCGTCCAAGACCCAGTACTTC.

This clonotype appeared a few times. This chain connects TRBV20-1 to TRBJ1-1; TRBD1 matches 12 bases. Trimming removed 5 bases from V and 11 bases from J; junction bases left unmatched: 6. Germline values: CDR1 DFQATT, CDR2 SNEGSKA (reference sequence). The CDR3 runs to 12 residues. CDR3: CSARDRGRRAFF. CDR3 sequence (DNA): TGCAGTGCTCGGGACAGGGGGCGGCGTGCTTTCTTT.

Here the CDR3 DNA reads TGTGCCAGCAGTTTGTCCAGGTATCAGCCCCAGCATTTT. Translating it yields CASSLSRYQPQHF. The rearrangement joins TRBV12-3 or TRBV12-4 to TRBJ1-5, with D unresolved. This CDR3 is built from 13 residues. Trimming took 3 bases from V and 5 from J, leaving 8 bases between them.

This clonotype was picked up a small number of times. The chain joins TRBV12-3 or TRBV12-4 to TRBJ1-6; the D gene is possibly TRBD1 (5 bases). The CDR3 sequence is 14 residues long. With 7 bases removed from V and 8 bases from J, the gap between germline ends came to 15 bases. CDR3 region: CASTPGAGYSPLHF. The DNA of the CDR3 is TGTGCCAGCACCCCTGGGGCAGGGTATTCACCCCTCCACTTT.